A selection of T cell receptor beta chains follows, all from one sample in a study of blood T cell repertoires in COVID-19. The data were produced by immunoSEQ multiplex PCR, yet TCRdb's version contains in-frame clones alone and is incomplete. The table lists tens of thousands of clones, roughly three quarters of them singletons. Material for sequencing was peripheral blood. The source is a human donor in a cohort sampled during active COVID-19. Both conserved end residues are trimmed from each CDR3.

V	J	CDR3
TRBV2	TRBJ2-3	ASSEKRGLAGSADTQY
TRBV28	TRBJ1-2	ASSFFSPSSGYT
TRBV11-3	TRBJ1-1	ASSQNGPAGTEAF
TRBV7-3	TRBJ2-1	ASSQGTSGRNEQF
TRBV4-3	TRBJ1-4	ASSQQTDVNEKLF
TRBV7-8	TRBJ2-7	ASSLAGGSYYEQY
TRBV11-1	TRBJ2-2	ASSSIRGSGELF
TRBV25-1	TRBJ2-7	ASSSLLEDYSYEQY
TRBV5-5	TRBJ2-7	ASSLPPGQSTPYEQY
TRBV5-8	TRBJ1-5	ASSPGPVNQPQH
TRBV30	TRBJ2-1	AWSLAGAGDEQF
TRBV18	TRBJ1-2	ASSGTTEHGYT
TRBV5-1	TRBJ2-1	ASTLQGLEAYNEQF
TRBV18	TRBJ2-1	ASHPNDGVSSYNEQF
TRBV5-8	TRBJ1-2	ASSSTGGSYGYT
TRBV28	TRBJ2-5	ASRLGLQETQY
TRBV6-5	TRBJ2-7	ASSPSYEQY
TRBV6-6	TRBJ2-7	ATGTGSFPEQY
TRBV28	TRBJ2-6	ASSLTLGASSGANVLT
TRBV19	TRBJ2-7	ASSDQTGGDYEQY
TRBV3-1/TRBV3-2	TRBJ2-3	ASSQDVASTDTQY
TRBV3-1/TRBV3-2	TRBJ2-1	ASSKYEGRNEQF
TRBV27	TRBJ2-7	ASSFAGVSYEQY
TRBV7-8	TRBJ2-7	ASSSDRVRSGYEQY
TRBV6-6	TRBJ1-5	ASSRTGGGFVSNQPQH
TRBV19	TRBJ2-3	AAKGSTDTQY
TRBV24-1	TRBJ2-2	ATSDPGAPNTGELF
TRBV2	TRBJ2-2	ASRTGVGGGGELF
TRBV19	TRBJ1-5	ASSIGGRASQPQH
TRBV12-3/TRBV12-4	TRBJ1-2	ASSFEGASGYT
TRBV9	TRBJ1-1	ASSDTGGTEAF
TRBV2	TRBJ1-2	ASRDTGGLKGYT
TRBV6-5	TRBJ1-5	ASSIDRVRVQPQH
TRBV18	TRBJ1-3	ASSPLDISGNTIY
TRBV19	TRBJ2-7	ASTDGGYEQY
TRBV2	TRBJ2-2	ASRGTANTGELF
TRBV7-2	TRBJ2-1	ASSLAARGRDEQF